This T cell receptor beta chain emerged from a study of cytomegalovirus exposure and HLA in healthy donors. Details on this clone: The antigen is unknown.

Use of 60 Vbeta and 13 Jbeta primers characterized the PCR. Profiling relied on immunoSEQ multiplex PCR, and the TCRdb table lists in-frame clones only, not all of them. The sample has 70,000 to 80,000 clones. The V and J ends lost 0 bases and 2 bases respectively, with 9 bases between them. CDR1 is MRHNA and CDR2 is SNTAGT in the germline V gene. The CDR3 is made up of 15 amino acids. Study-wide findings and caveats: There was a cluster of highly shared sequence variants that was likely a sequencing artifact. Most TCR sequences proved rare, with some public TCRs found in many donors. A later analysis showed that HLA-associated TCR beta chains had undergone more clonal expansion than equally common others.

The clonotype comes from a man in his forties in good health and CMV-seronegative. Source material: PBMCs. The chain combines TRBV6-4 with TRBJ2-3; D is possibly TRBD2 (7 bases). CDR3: CASSDSRGATDTQYF. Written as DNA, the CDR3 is TGTGCCAGCAGTGACTCTCGGGGGGCCACAGATACGCAGTATTTT.